This TCR beta chain was recovered during a study of T cell responses to AZD1222 COVID-19 vaccine. Study results and limitations: Repertoire collection took place solely once the T cell response had peaked. The donors showed a predominance of white British ancestry and of females, with possible underestimation of clonal diversity. Variant regions that are unmutated are reportedly the target of nearly half of spike-specific TCRs.

The V segment lost 0 bases and the J segment 6 bases; nucleotides outside the gene matches: 9. Looked up from germline, CDR1 is SGHRS and CDR2 is YFSETQ. The CDR3 runs to 16 residues. A note on this clone: What it recognizes is unknown.

Some clones are missing from TCRdb's copy, which holds only in-frame ones; the method was immunoSEQ multiplex PCR. This table holds 120,000 to 150,000 clones, around 93% found once. V is TRBV5-1 and J is TRBJ2-7; 10 bases fit TRBD2. The specimen was peripheral blood, collected on day 0 of AZD1222 vaccination. The source of this sequence is an adult in good health. CDR3 DNA sequence: TGCGCCAGCAGCTTGGTCCTTAGCGGGGGGCGGGGCGAGCAGTACTTC. This sequence encodes CASSLVLSGGRGEQYF.